The T cell receptor beta chain under discussion was sequenced for a study of blood T cells in healthy people across ages. This CDR3 contains 19 residues. Looked up from germline, CDR1 is SEHNR and CDR2 is FQNEAQ (reference sequence). V lost 1 base and J lost 0; bases outside the gene matches: 7. PCR was performed a second time for about 6 to 11 cycles using a sample-barcoded 5' primer and a J-beta primer mix. TCRdb independently ran MiXCR on the 5' RACE reads; one entry per CDR3 protein. The table has 780,000 or so distinct CDR3 sequences, roughly 50% seen once. This clonotype was recorded only once. The V and J genes are TRBV7-9 and TRBJ2-1; 12 nucleotides line up with TRBD2. This receptor was taken from a man between 35 and 55 years old in good health. Input material: blood. CDR3 sequence: CASSLVLAGGRSSYNEQFF. The CDR3 DNA follows: TGTGCCAGCAGCTTAGTCCTAGCGGGGGGGAGGAGCTCCTACAATGAGCAGTTCTTC.